This TCR beta chain is drawn from a study of CD8+CD57+ T cells in acquired aplastic anemia. All sequencing subjects had displayed CD8+CD57+ cell expansion on flow cytometry. None of the patients had been given any therapy when their blood was sampled. The V gene end was trimmed by 7 bases and the J gene end by 10 bases; junction bases not matched to a gene: 7. Germline loops: CDR1 SQVTM, CDR2 ANQGSEA. The CDR3 is 14 residues long. Profiling that covered TCR beta VDJ and CDR3 relied on genomic DNA as its template. TCRdb recomputed calls from the reads with MiXCR, one row per CDR3 protein. Among over 150,000 distinct CDR3 sequences listed, roughly 63% were seen once.

The receptor comes from a human donor with aplastic anemia. Sequencing was performed on sorted CD4+, CD8+, or CD8+CD57+ T cells (not recorded which) from PBMCs. V is TRBV29-1 and J is TRBJ2-1, with 16 bases fitting TRBD2. CDR3 DNA sequence: TGCAGCGCTGGGACTAGCGGGGGGGCCGGGGAGCAGTTCTTC. Translating it yields CSAGTSGGAGEQFF.